By its share, the clone carrying this TCR beta chain is medium-sized. Each CDR3 protein gets one entry after TCRdb re-called the PCR reads with MiXCR. The table lists 2,000 to 3,000 distinct CDR3 sequences, 30% to 45% of them singletons, with under 30% in the top ten. The data stem from a study of immune characterization of retroperitoneal liposarcoma. CDR1 and CDR2 from the germline V gene are MNHEY and SMNVEV (reference sequence). The CDR3 sequence is 17 residues long. Sequenced material: tumor tissue. This sequence was found in a male donor with retroperitoneal liposarcoma. This chain joins TRBV27 and TRBJ2-1, with TRBD1 matching over 8 bases. Gene TRBJ2-7 matches the end of the DNA better, so the J call may be wrong. The CDR3 nucleotides read TGTGCCAGCAGTTTTCAGGCAGGGACAGGAATTTCCTACGAGCAGTACTTC. Protein: CASSFQAGTGISYEQYF.